The clone carrying this TCR beta chain was observed a few times. Methods used by the authors: From reference gene primer amplification, estimates of nucleated cell counts were derived. The method was immunoSEQ multiplex PCR; TCRdb's version includes in-frame clones alone and lacks a portion of them. The DNA was the basis for D and trimming; V, J and clone size are from that table. Of about 150,000 clones in the sample, around 84% were seen once. The sample originates from a study of blood T cell repertoires in COVID-19. Looking at the study overall: COVID-19 samples collected from the United States, Italy and Spain covered acute and convalescent phases.

Ages ranged from about 18 to 89 years, with residence in more than 20 US areas. Participant reports of clinical history set cohort assignment. The CDR3 length is 13 residues. J lost 7 bases, V lost 4 bases, and 3 bases had no gene match. Germline CDR1 and CDR2: SNHLY and FYNNEI. The specimen sequenced was PBMCs or T cells enriched from blood (not recorded which). The V gene is TRBV2, the J gene TRBJ2-2; 7 nucleotides agree with TRBD1. The TCR was taken from a woman in her 50s who had recovered from COVID-19. Here the CDR3 reads CASSVRQGGELFF. The CDR3 DNA reads as TGTGCCAGCAGTGTCCGACAGGGCGGGGAGCTGTTTTTT.